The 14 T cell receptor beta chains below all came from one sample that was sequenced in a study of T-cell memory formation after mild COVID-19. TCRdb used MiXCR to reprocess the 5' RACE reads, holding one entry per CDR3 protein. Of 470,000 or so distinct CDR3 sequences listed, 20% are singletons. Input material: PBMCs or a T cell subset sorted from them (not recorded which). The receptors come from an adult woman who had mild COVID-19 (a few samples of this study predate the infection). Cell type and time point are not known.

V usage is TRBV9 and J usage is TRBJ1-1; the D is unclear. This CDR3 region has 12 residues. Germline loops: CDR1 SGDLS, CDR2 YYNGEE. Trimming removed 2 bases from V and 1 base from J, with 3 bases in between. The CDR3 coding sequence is TGTGCCAGCAGCGTCCCGAACACTGAAGCTTTCTTT. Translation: CASSVPNTEAFF.

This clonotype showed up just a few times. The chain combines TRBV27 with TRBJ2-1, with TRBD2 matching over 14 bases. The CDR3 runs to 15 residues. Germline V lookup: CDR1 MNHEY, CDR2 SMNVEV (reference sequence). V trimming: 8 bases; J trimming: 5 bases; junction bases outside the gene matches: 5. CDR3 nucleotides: TGTGCCAGCGGGCGACTAGCGGGAGGGGACAATGAGCAGTTCTTC. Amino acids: CASGRLAGGDNEQFF.

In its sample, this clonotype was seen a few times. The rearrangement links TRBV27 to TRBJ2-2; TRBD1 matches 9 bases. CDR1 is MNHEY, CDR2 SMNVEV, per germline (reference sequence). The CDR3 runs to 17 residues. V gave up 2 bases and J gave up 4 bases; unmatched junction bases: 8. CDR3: CASSLQTGGVGTGELFF. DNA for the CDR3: TGTGCCAGCAGTTTACAAACAGGGGGCGTTGGCACCGGGGAGCTGTTTTTT.

The CDR3 sequence: CSVMGGAYEQYF. CDR3 in DNA: TGCAGCGTCATGGGGGGGGCCTACGAGCAGTACTTC. The genes are TRBV29-1 and TRBJ2-7; 7 bases are a match to TRBD2. The CDR3 has 12 residues. J gave up 2 bases and V 6 bases, and 4 bases lay outside the gene matches. Germline CDR1 and CDR2: SQVTM and ANQGSEA.

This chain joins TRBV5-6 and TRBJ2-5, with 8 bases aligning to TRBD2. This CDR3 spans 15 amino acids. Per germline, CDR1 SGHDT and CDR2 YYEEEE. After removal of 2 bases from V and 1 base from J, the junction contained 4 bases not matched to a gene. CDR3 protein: CASSFSGGPQETQYF. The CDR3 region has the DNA TGTGCCAGCAGCTTTTCGGGGGGGCCCCAAGAGACCCAGTACTTC.

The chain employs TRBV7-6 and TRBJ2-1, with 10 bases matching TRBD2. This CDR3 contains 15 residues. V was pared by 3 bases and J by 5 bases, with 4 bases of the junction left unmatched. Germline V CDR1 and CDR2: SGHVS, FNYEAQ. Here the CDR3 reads CASSFLAGADNEQFF. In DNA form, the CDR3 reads TGTGCCAGCAGCTTCCTAGCGGGAGCGGACAATGAGCAGTTCTTC. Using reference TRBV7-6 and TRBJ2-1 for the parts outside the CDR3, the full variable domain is GAGVSQSPRYKVTKRGQDVALRCDPISGHVSLYWYRQALGQGPEFLTYFNYEAQQDKSGLPNDRFSAERPEGSISTLTIQRTEQRDSAMYRCASSFLAGADNEQFFGPGTRLTVL.

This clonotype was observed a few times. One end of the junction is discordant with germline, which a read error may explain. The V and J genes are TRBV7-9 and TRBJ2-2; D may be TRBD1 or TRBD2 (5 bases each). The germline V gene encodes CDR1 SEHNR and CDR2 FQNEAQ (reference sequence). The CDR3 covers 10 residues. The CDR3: CASRIRDAGF. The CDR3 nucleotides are TGTGCCAGCAGAATCCGGGACGCCGGATTT.

The CDR3 spells CASSPWEGPEQYF. The CDR3 coding sequence is TGTGCCAGCTCACCATGGGAGGGACCCGAGCAGTACTTC. The chain links TRBV18 to TRBJ2-7; 7 bases fit TRBD2. The CDR3 sequence is 13 residues long. CDR1 is KGHSH and CDR2 is LQKENI in the germline V gene. Trimming removed 2 bases from V and 6 bases from J; junction bases left unmatched: 4.

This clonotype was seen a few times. The CDR3 spells CASSSAGISYEQYF. In DNA form, the CDR3 reads TGTGCCAGCAGCTCGGCGGGAATCTCCTACGAGCAGTACTTC. This chain uses TRBV5-6 with TRBJ2-7; maybe TRBD2 (6 bases). Trimming left V 3 bases short and J 0 bases short, with 10 bases between. The CDR3 sequence is 14 residues long. CDR1 and CDR2 from the germline V gene are SGHDT and YYEEEE.

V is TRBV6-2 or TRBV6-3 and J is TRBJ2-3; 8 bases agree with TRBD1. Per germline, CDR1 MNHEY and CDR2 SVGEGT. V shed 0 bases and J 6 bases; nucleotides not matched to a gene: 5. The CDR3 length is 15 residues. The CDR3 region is CASSYSSQGADTQYF. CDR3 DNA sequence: TGTGCCAGCAGTTACTCGTCCCAGGGGGCGGATACGCAGTATTTT.

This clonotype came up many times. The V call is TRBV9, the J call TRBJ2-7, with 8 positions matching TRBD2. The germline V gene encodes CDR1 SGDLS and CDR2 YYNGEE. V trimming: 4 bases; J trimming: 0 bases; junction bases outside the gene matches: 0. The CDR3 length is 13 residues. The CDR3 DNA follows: TGTGCCAGCAGCCGGGGGGGCTCCTACGAGCAGTACTTC. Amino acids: CASSRGGSYEQYF.

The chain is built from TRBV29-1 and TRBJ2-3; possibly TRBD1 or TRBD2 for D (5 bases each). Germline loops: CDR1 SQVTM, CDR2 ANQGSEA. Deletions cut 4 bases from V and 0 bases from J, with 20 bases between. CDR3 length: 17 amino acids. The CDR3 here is CSVAGTEKGQSTDTQYF. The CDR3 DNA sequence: TGCAGCGTTGCCGGGACCGAAAAAGGACAAAGCACAGATACGCAGTATTTT.

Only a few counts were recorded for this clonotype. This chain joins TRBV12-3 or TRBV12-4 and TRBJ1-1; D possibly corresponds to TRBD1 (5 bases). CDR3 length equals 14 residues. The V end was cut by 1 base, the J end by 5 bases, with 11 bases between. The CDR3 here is CASSLGGYSTEAFF. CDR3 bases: TGTGCCAGCAGTTTAGGGGGCTACTCTACTGAAGCTTTCTTT.

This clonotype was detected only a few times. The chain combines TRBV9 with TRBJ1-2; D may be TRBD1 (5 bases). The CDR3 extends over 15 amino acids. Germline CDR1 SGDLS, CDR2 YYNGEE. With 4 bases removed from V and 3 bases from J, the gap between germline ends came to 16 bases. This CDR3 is CASSMFQGGDYGYTF. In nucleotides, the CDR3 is TGTGCCAGCAGCATGTTCCAGGGCGGTGACTATGGCTACACCTTC.